A selection of T cell receptor beta chains follows, all from one sample in a study of cytomegalovirus exposure and HLA in healthy donors. The data were produced by immunoSEQ multiplex PCR, yet TCRdb's version contains in-frame clones alone and is incomplete. This table lists about 200,000 clones. Sample: PBMCs. These TCRs come from a boy aged 5-17 years in good health and CMV-seronegative. The CDR3 runs from the conserved cysteine through the conserved F or W. A D gene is named only where the DNA matches it firmly.

d_call: NA
v_call: TRBV30
j_call: TRBJ1-2
cdr3_aa: CALGRSGYTF
cdr3_nt: TGTGCCCTCGGGAGGTCTGGCTACACCTTC

d_call: TRBD2
v_call: TRBV30
j_call: TRBJ2-2
cdr3_aa: CAWMSAGVTGELFF
cdr3_nt: TGTGCCTGGATGTCGGCGGGGGTCACCGGGGAGCTGTTTTTT

d_call: TRBD1
v_call: TRBV2
j_call: TRBJ1-4
cdr3_aa: CASSYSTGLGEKLFF
cdr3_nt: TGTGCCAGCAGTTACTCGACAGGGTTAGGTGAAAAACTGTTTTTT

d_call: TRBD1
v_call: TRBV2
j_call: TRBJ2-6
cdr3_aa: CASRWDRALGGANVLTF
cdr3_nt: TGTGCCAGCAGGTGGGACAGGGCCTTGGGGGGGGCCAACGTCCTGACTTTC

d_call: NA
v_call: TRBV2
j_call: TRBJ2-1
cdr3_aa: CASSVRVRRGYNEQFF
cdr3_nt: TGTGCCAGCAGTGTGAGAGTAAGGAGGGGCTACAATGAGCAGTTCTTC

d_call: NA
v_call: TRBV5-1
j_call: TRBJ2-7
cdr3_aa: CASSPGTYEQYF
cdr3_nt: TGCGCCAGCAGCCCGGGAACCTACGAGCAGTACTTC

d_call: TRBD1
v_call: TRBV9
j_call: TRBJ2-3
cdr3_aa: CASSPTGAPTDTQYF
cdr3_nt: TGTGCCAGCAGCCCGACAGGGGCTCCCACAGATACGCAGTATTTT

d_call: NA
v_call: TRBV19
j_call: TRBJ1-2
cdr3_aa: CASKGERTGYNYGYTF
cdr3_nt: TGTGCCAGTAAGGGTGAGCGAACAGGCTACAACTATGGCTACACCTTC

d_call: NA
v_call: TRBV9
j_call: TRBJ2-7
cdr3_aa: CASSPEGGKYEQYF
cdr3_nt: TGTGCCAGCAGCCCGGAGGGGGGGAAATACGAGCAGTACTTC

d_call: NA
v_call: TRBV7-7
j_call: TRBJ2-1
cdr3_aa: CASSPSGSPGDEQFF
cdr3_nt: TGTGCTAGCAGCCCGAGTGGGTCGCCCGGGGATGAGCAGTTCTTC

d_call: NA
v_call: TRBV6-5
j_call: TRBJ1-2
cdr3_aa: CASSYSIGDGYTF
cdr3_nt: TGTGCCAGCAGTTACTCGATAGGGGATGGCTACACCTTC

d_call: TRBD2
v_call: TRBV7-2
j_call: TRBJ2-5
cdr3_aa: CASSHLAGGPETQYF
cdr3_nt: TGTGCCAGCAGCCATCTAGCGGGGGGTCCGGAGACCCAGTACTTC

d_call: NA
v_call: TRBV5-1
j_call: TRBJ1-2
cdr3_aa: CASSLGELYGYTF
cdr3_nt: TGCGCCAGCAGCCTGGGGGAGCTCTATGGCTACACCTTC

d_call: TRBD1
v_call: TRBV11-2
j_call: TRBJ1-2
cdr3_aa: CASSLAAPTGAYGYTF
cdr3_nt: TGTGCCAGCAGCTTAGCCGCCCCGACAGGGGCGTATGGCTACACCTTC

d_call: TRBD1
v_call: TRBV9
j_call: TRBJ2-3
cdr3_aa: CASSVERGGAADTQYF
cdr3_nt: TGTGCCAGCAGCGTAGAGCGAGGGGGCGCCGCAGATACGCAGTATTTT

d_call: NA
v_call: TRBV30
j_call: TRBJ2-3
cdr3_aa: CAWSLLTDTQYF
cdr3_nt: TGTGCCTGGAGCCTCTTGACAGATACGCAGTATTTT

d_call: NA
v_call: TRBV6-1
j_call: TRBJ1-5
cdr3_aa: CASSEGPGRSQPQHF
cdr3_nt: TGTGCCAGCAGTGAAGGCCCAGGGCGGTCTCAGCCCCAGCATTTT

d_call: NA
v_call: TRBV6-6
j_call: TRBJ2-1
cdr3_aa: CASTTRDSSYNEQFF
cdr3_nt: TGTGCCAGCACCACGCGGGACTCCTCCTACAATGAGCAGTTCTTC

d_call: TRBD1
v_call: TRBV2
j_call: TRBJ1-5
cdr3_aa: CASSKGTALQPQHF
cdr3_nt: TGTGCCAGCAGCAAAGGGACAGCCCTTCAGCCCCAGCATTTT

d_call: NA
v_call: TRBV6-1
j_call: TRBJ2-1
cdr3_aa: CASSDAPDSPNEQFF
cdr3_nt: TGTGCCAGCAGTGACGCACCCGACAGTCCCAATGAGCAGTTCTTC

d_call: TRBD1
v_call: TRBV4-3
j_call: TRBJ1-6
cdr3_aa: CASSQDPGQGFSPLHF
cdr3_nt: TGCGCCAGCAGCCAAGACCCGGGACAGGGCTTTTCACCCCTCCACTTT

d_call: NA
v_call: TRBV29-1
j_call: TRBJ1-5
cdr3_aa: CSVDGGGGQPQHF
cdr3_nt: TGCAGCGTTGATGGGGGGGGAGGTCAGCCCCAGCATTTT

d_call: TRBD1
v_call: TRBV25-1
j_call: TRBJ1-2
cdr3_aa: CASSNPGGTNYGYTF
cdr3_nt: TGTGCCAGCAGTAACCCAGGGGGAACTAACTATGGCTACACCTTC

d_call: TRBD1
v_call: TRBV7-2
j_call: TRBJ1-5
cdr3_aa: CASSLWTGTGYQPQHF
cdr3_nt: TGTGCCAGCAGCCTATGGACAGGGACAGGGTATCAGCCCCAGCATTTT

d_call: TRBD1
v_call: TRBV19
j_call: TRBJ2-3
cdr3_aa: CASAGQVIDTQYF
cdr3_nt: TGTGCCAGTGCGGGACAGGTTATTGATACGCAGTATTTT

d_call: NA
v_call: TRBV5-1
j_call: TRBJ1-1
cdr3_aa: CASRWGMNTEAFF
cdr3_nt: TGCGCCAGCAGGTGGGGCATGAACACTGAAGCTTTCTTT

d_call: NA
v_call: TRBV5-4
j_call: TRBJ1-2
cdr3_aa: CASTPAVGNSGYTF
cdr3_nt: TGTGCCAGCACCCCCGCCGTCGGGAATAGCGGCTACACCTTC

d_call: NA
v_call: TRBV7-9
j_call: TRBJ2-7
cdr3_aa: CASSLLRYEQYF
cdr3_nt: TGTGCCAGCAGCTTACTCCGCTACGAGCAGTACTTC